These 23 T cell receptor beta chains were all obtained from the same sample, sequenced in a study of T cell changes during pregnancy in multiple sclerosis. Sequenced by immunoSEQ multiplex PCR; TCRdb stores in-frame clones only, minus some. The sample has tens of thousands of clones, approximately 90% seen once; the top ten hold almost 1.5%. The sample in question was peripheral blood, obtained before pregnancy. These receptors came from a female donor with multiple sclerosis, enrolled in a pregnancy study.

J is TRBJ1-1 and V is TRBV18; D not resolved. The V end lost 4 bases, the J end lost 8 bases, and 11 bases lay between the germline ends. The germline gives CDR1 KGHSH, CDR2 LQKENI. The CDR3 extends over 12 amino acids. CDR3 nucleotide sequence: TGTGCCAGCTCACTCGGGAAGGCCGAAGCTTTCTTT. This codes for CASSLGKAEAFF. The complete variable domain, with remaining parts taken from reference TRBV18 and TRBJ1-1, reads NAGVMQNPRHLVRRRGQEARLRCSPMKGHSHVYWYRQLPEEGLKFMVYLQKENIIDESGMPKERFSAEFPKEGPSILRIQQVVRGDSAAYFCASSLGKAEAFFGQGTRLTVV.

The chain recombines TRBV9 with TRBJ1-2; 12 bases line up with TRBD1. CDR1 SGDLS and CDR2 YYNGEE come from the germline V gene. This CDR3 contains 16 residues. V gave up 5 bases and J gave up 6 bases; unmatched junction bases: 11. The CDR3 protein is CASRSTGGQGADGYTF. Here the CDR3 DNA reads TGTGCCAGCAGATCAACTGGGGGACAGGGGGCGGATGGCTACACCTTC.

The chain carries TRBV5-6 and TRBJ1-2; D remains ambiguous. Looked up from germline, CDR1 is SGHDT and CDR2 is YYEEEE. This CDR3 region has 15 residues. Trimming removed 5 bases at V and 7 bases at J, with 21 bases between. For the CDR3, the DNA is TGTGCCAGCAGGTCGGCATCGGGAGTGGACTCTGGCTACACCTTC. Translating it yields CASRSASGVDSGYTF.

V gene TRBV5-8 combines with J gene TRBJ2-7; D remains ambiguous. V lost 4 bases, J lost 4 bases, and 6 bases lay in between. The CDR3 contains 11 residues. CDR1 and CDR2 from the germline V gene are SGHTS and YDEGEE. CDR3: CASSGVYEQYF. The CDR3 DNA sequence: TGTGCCAGCAGCGGAGTATACGAGCAGTACTTC.

Written as DNA, the CDR3 is TGTGCCAGCAGCTTAATGGCGGCGAACACCGGGGAGCTGTTTTTT. Translating it yields CASSLMAANTGELFF. The rearrangement uses TRBV7-9 and TRBJ2-2; D gene unclear. Germline V lookup: CDR1 SEHNR, CDR2 FQNEAQ (reference sequence). The V and J ends lost 2 bases and 0 bases respectively, with 7 bases between them. CDR3 length: 15 residues.

This chain joins TRBV29-1 and TRBJ2-6, with TRBD1 identical over 7 bases. The CDR3 length is 14 residues. CDR1 is SQVTM and CDR2 is ANQGSEA in the germline V gene. Losses at the gene ends were 6 bases for V and 4 bases for J; bases not matched to a gene: 6. Here the CDR3 reads CSVMGQFGANVLTF. CDR3 nucleotide sequence: TGCAGCGTAATGGGACAGTTCGGGGCCAACGTCCTGACTTTC.

CDR3 sequence (DNA): TGTGCCAGCAGTGAGTTCTCTGGTAACAGAAAAGAGACCCAGTACTTC. It specifies CASSEFSGNRKETQYF. The chain carries TRBV25-1 and TRBJ2-5, with D unclear. Germline loops: CDR1 MGHDK, CDR2 SYGVNS. The CDR3 extends over 16 amino acids. Trimming took 3 bases from V and 3 from J, leaving 17 bases between them. Using reference TRBV25-1 and TRBJ2-5 for the parts outside the CDR3, the full variable domain is EADIYQTPRYLVIGTGKKITLECSQTMGHDKMYWYQQDPGMELHLIHYSYGVNSTEKGDLSSESTVSRIRTEHFPLTLESARPSHTSQYLCASSEFSGNRKETQYFGPGTRLLVL.

The V call is TRBV30, the J call TRBJ2-7; TRBD1 matches 8 bases. V lost 6 bases and J lost 1; bases outside the gene matches: 8. Per germline, CDR1 GTSNPN and CDR2 SVGIG (reference sequence). The CDR3 has 14 amino acids. The CDR3 sequence: CACWGQEGSYEQYF. The CDR3, as DNA: TGTGCCTGCTGGGGACAGGAGGGGTCCTACGAGCAGTACTTC.

The chain joins TRBV7-9 to TRBJ2-3; 10 positions match TRBD2. The CDR3 is 16 amino acids. Germline CDR1 and CDR2: SEHNR and FQNEAQ (reference sequence). With 2 bases clipped from V and 5 bases from J, the junction kept 7 bases outside the gene matches. The CDR3 nucleotides are TGTGCCAGCAGCTTAACTAGCGGGGTTGGGGGAGATACGCAGTATTTT. It translates to CASSLTSGVGGDTQYF.

Comments on this clone: This sample also contains other DNA sequences that code for the same CDR3. This rearrangement joins TRBV27 to TRBJ1-2, with D perhaps TRBD1 (5 bases). The CDR3 consists of 13 residues. V shed 2 bases and J shed 2 bases, with 6 bases lying between them. Germline assignment: CDR1 MNHEY and CDR2 SMNVEV (reference sequence). CDR3 in amino acids: CASSLGQNYGYTF. The CDR3 DNA follows: TGTGCCAGCAGTTTAGGACAAAACTATGGCTACACCTTC.

Here the CDR3 DNA reads TGTGCCAGCAGCCTGGGGGCCCGCAATCAGCCCCAGCATTTT. Translated: CASSLGARNQPQHF. This chain links TRBV6-6 with TRBJ1-5, with D possibly matching TRBD1 (6 bases). Between the trimmed V and J ends, which lost 6 bases and 2 bases, there was a span of 11 bases. CDR3 length: 14 residues. Germline assignment: CDR1 MNHNY and CDR2 SVGAGI (reference sequence).

As DNA, the CDR3 is TGTGCCAGCAGTTACACGAGCGGGCCCTCCTACGAGCAGTACTTC. Protein: CASSYTSGPSYEQYF. The chain links TRBV6-6 to TRBJ2-7; D may be TRBD2 (6 bases). The CDR3 extends over 15 amino acids. CDR1 is MNHNY, CDR2 SVGAGI, per germline (reference sequence). V was trimmed by 2 bases and J by 0 bases, leaving 11 bases between them.

The chain recombines TRBV5-1 with TRBJ1-5, with D maybe TRBD1 (5 bases). V was trimmed by 0 bases and J by 7 bases, leaving 14 bases between them. Germline CDR1 SGHRS, CDR2 YFSETQ. The CDR3 sequence is 15 residues long. The CDR3 region is CASSLAGGTGQPQHF. CDR3 sequence (DNA): TGCGCCAGCAGCTTGGCCGGGGGGACGGGGCAGCCCCAGCATTTT.

This clone was counted ten times or more. The gene calls are TRBV9 and TRBJ1-6; D is ambiguous. The CDR3 runs to 13 residues. Trimming shortened V by 0 bases and J by 5 bases, and 3 bases separated the two germline ends. Germline assignment: CDR1 SGDLS and CDR2 YYNGEE. DNA of the CDR3: TGTGCCAGCAGCGTAGCTGATAATTCACCCCTCCACTTT. Amino acids: CASSVADNSPLHF. The whole variable domain, remainder taken from reference TRBV9 and TRBJ1-6, is DSGVTQTPKHLITATGQRVTLRCSPRSGDLSVYWYQQSLDQGLQFLIQYYNGEERAKGNILERFSAQQFPDLHSELNLSSLELGDSALYFCASSVADNSPLHFGNGTRLTVT.

The chain couples TRBV30 to TRBJ2-7, with D unresolved. The CDR3 is 14 amino acids. Trimming shortened V by 5 bases and J by 0 bases, and 14 bases separated the two germline ends. CDR1 GTSNPN and CDR2 SVGIG come from the germline V gene (reference sequence). Written as DNA, the CDR3 is TGTGCCTGGCTGTCCACAACCAGCTCCTACGAGCAGTACTTC. It codes for CAWLSTTSSYEQYF.

The chain recombines TRBV10-3 with TRBJ2-6; D perhaps matches TRBD1 (5 bases). Trimming cost V 2 bases and J 2 bases, with 10 bases left between them. This CDR3 comprises 16 residues. The germline V gene encodes CDR1 ENHRY and CDR2 SYGVKD. CDR3 nucleotide sequence: TGTGCCATCAGTGAGGCCTCCAGGGCTGGGGCCAACGTCCTGACTTTC. Amino acid sequence: CAISEASRAGANVLTF.

The genes are TRBV11-2 and TRBJ2-3; 7 nucleotides align to TRBD2. Germline loops: CDR1 SGHAT, CDR2 FQNNGV. Trimming at V came to 3 bases and at J to 5 bases, leaving 11 bases not matched to a gene. CDR3 size: 16 residues. CDR3 nucleotides: TGTGCCAGCAGCTTCCCCCTCCGGGGGGAAGGAGATACGCAGTATTTT. Amino acids: CASSFPLRGEGDTQYF.

In its sample, this clone was seen once. The chain carries TRBV5-5 and TRBJ1-4, with 7 nucleotides matching TRBD1. Germline V gene lookup returns CDR1 SGHKS and CDR2 YYEKEE (reference sequence). This CDR3 contains 18 residues. The V gene end was trimmed by 4 bases and the J gene end by 0 bases; junction bases not matched to a gene: 12. The CDR3 DNA reads TGTGCCAGCAGCGGACCCGGGACAGCCTATGCAACTAATGAAAAACTGTTTTTT. It specifies CASSGPGTAYATNEKLFF.

This clone was seen just once. The chain employs TRBV4-1 and TRBJ1-2; D is perhaps TRBD1 (5 bases). Trimming took off 2 bases at V and 8 bases at J, with 18 bases between the two ends. The CDR3 spans 15 residues. CDR1 is MGHRA, CDR2 YSYEKL, per germline. The CDR3: CASSQPTDKFIGYTF. CDR3 DNA sequence: TGCGCCAGCAGCCAACCGACGGACAAGTTTATAGGCTACACCTTC.

The rearrangement joins TRBV23-1 to TRBJ1-5; D possibly corresponds to TRBD1 (6 bases). TRBV23-1 is noted as an ORF with a role that remains uncertain. CDR3 length: 17 amino acids. The V end lost 2 bases, the J end lost 1 base, and 15 bases lay between the germline ends. CDR3 coding DNA: TGCGCCAGCAGTCAAACCTCAGGGGATAGGAGCAATCAGCCCCAGCATTTT. It yields the protein CASSQTSGDRSNQPQHF.

The chain has TRBV7-9 and TRBJ2-5, with a possible D match to TRBD1 (6 bases). CDR1 is SEHNR, CDR2 FQNEAQ, per germline (reference sequence). This CDR3 contains 15 residues. V lost 1 base and J lost 5, with 14 bases in between. The CDR3 bases are TGTGCCAGCAGCTTAGTGACAGGCCCGAGGGAGACCCAGTACTTC. This translates into CASSLVTGPRETQYF.

This rearrangement joins TRBV9 to TRBJ2-1; 7 nucleotides match TRBD1. There are 14 residues in the CDR3. Germline trimming cut 0 bases from V and 7 bases from J; bases unmatched to any gene: 4. The germline CDR1 and CDR2 sequences are SGDLS and YYNGEE. This CDR3 reads CASSVVLTGNEQFF. The CDR3 nucleotides are TGTGCCAGCAGCGTAGTCCTGACAGGGAATGAGCAGTTCTTC.

The CDR3: CASSVGTNTYNEQFF. The CDR3 nucleotides read TGTGCCAGCAGCGTCGGGACTAATACCTACAATGAGCAGTTCTTC. The V gene is TRBV7-3, the J gene TRBJ2-1, with TRBD2 identical over 7 bases. Germline lookup yields CDR1 SGHTA and CDR2 FQGTGA. The junction had 6 bases not matched to a gene; V was cut back by 5 bases and J by 2 bases. The CDR3 runs 15 residues. The full variable domain, with the rest looked up from reference TRBV7-3 and TRBJ2-1, is GAGVSQTPSNKVTEKGKYVELRCDPISGHTALYWYRQSLGQGPEFLIYFQGTGAADDSGLPNDRFFAVRPEGSVSTLKIQRTERGDSAVYLCASSVGTNTYNEQFFGPGTRLTVL.